This T cell receptor (beta chain) was sequenced during a study of cytomegalovirus exposure and HLA in healthy donors (dated by TCRdb to 2016 to 2017). Some background on the complete study: An earlier analysis of 587 of the donors reported approximately 280 Gb of sequence data and 117 million unique TCR beta sequences obtained from about 179 million T cells. Every repertoire in the discovery cohort had been generated on one and the same sequencing platform. The study was designed to test whether signatures of past pathogen exposure could be identified by cataloging public T cell receptors. In a later genetic analysis, genome-wide SNP genotypes for about three fifths of the roughly 670 donors were used, and that subset was treated as a discovery cohort. A later analysis re-examined previously published TCR beta repertoires from several hundred donors and added high-resolution HLA genotyping to investigate patterns of TCR occurrence. The study used immunosequencing to profile the T cell repertoires of approximately 690 subjects and linked those repertoires to cytomegalovirus serostatus. Four or five DR-DQ haplotypes were handled as single units for association and clustering, since linkage in the cohort was strong. Along with the approximately 700-subject first cohort, a separate validation cohort of over a hundred different subjects was used. High-throughput TCR immunosequencing, statistical association of individual TCRs with disease status, and machine learning were combined to predict cytomegalovirus infection status. Typing coverage varied by locus: about 629-640 donors for A, B, C, DRB1 and DQB1; approximately 500 for DQA1; over 600 for DPA1; about 450 for DPB1. HLA typing covered class I and class II loci at four-digit resolution. On average, roughly 250,000 unique TCR beta nucleotide sequences were sequenced per donor among more than 350 genotyped donors of the cohort, with roughly 19% of those sequences being non-productive. In an earlier analysis of roughly 580 of the donors, high-throughput TCR beta sequencing was used to judge whether each TCR beta V gene segment behaved as functional or pseudogenic. The genetic ancestry cluster associated with self-reported Caucasian donors included over 65% of the roughly 410 genotyped donors. Approximately 300 gigabases of sequencing data and 78 million or so unique TCR sequences were included in an early release covering under 650 HLA-typed donors. Rather than using new phenotypic data, the later analysis identified candidate immune exposures from TCR beta sequences and from how often those sequences occurred across donors. Donor age, sex, ethnicity and CMV serostatus were compiled together with the repertoire data.

On the study overall, not on this receptor specifically: Cytomegalovirus status was reported to be diagnosed by the classifier with high specificity and sensitivity in both the original and validation cohorts. Correlated functional status among segregating V segments might be attributable to linkage disequilibrium, but an unknown experimental factor could not be ruled out. A further reported finding was that TCR beta sequences accurately predicted the HLA-A and HLA-B alleles for most subjects in the first cohort. In a later analysis, several top co-occurrence clusters were reported to appear linked to parvovirus B19, influenza, CMV and Epstein-Barr virus. HLA typing was unavailable for some donors at each locus, so association tests used only the typed subset. Approximately 18 rarely observed V segments, including chromosome 9 orphons, were excluded from the earlier analysis of some 590 of the donors because counts were too low. The 87-base-pair reads could not distinguish some IMGT-functional V segments, including TRBV6-2 and TRBV6-3, so those segments were excluded. A few of the identified cytomegalovirus-associated TCR beta chains were confirmed in vitro to be specific for cytomegalovirus antigens. Roughly uniform sequencing depth across donors was assumed in presence/absence analyses, although this assumption may not hold. Most TCR sequences were observed very rarely across donors, whereas some public TCRs were present in many individuals. The sequencing pipeline was judged likely to have produced a cluster of highly shared sequence variants as a technical artifact. A later analysis found that TCR association rates varied across HLA loci, with DRB1 alleles showing the most associated TCRs and HLA-C alleles the fewest. Compared with equally common non-associated chains, HLA-associated TCR beta chains in a later analysis were more clonally expanded and had lower generation probabilities. In an earlier analysis of around 500 of the donors, most TCR beta V segments appeared in productive rearrangements about 90% or about 30% of the time, broadly matching IMGT annotations. At a false discovery rate of 0.05, a later analysis linked some 17,000 TCR beta sequences to specific HLA alleles. A later genetic analysis reported fewer N-insertions in productive TCRs among donors in an Asian-associated ancestry cluster than the roughly 700-donor mean. A total of 150 to 200 TCR beta chains were listed by the study as associated with cytomegalovirus. The authors suggested that the approach could potentially be extended to other disease states and immunological phenotypes. Only TCR beta chains were sequenced in this cohort, and the absence of alpha or paired-chain data limited detectable features. According to a later analysis, most CMV-associated TCR beta chains appeared to be HLA-restricted, and the HLA associations seemed to be driven largely by CMV exposure. Immune exposure information for the cohort was limited to CMV serostatus. Strong co-occurrence of HLA alleles, especially DR and DQ, made assigning TCR associations to individual alleles difficult. A later genetic analysis associated a missense DCLRE1C variant with V-gene and J-gene trimming of TCR beta chains, and an independent cohort replicated the association.

V and J are truncated by 5 bases and 4 bases respectively, leaving an intervening sequence of 14 bases. From the cysteine through the phenylalanine, the CDR3 covers 14 amino acids. Just the 42-base CDR3 DNA is kept, in frame starting at base 1. CDR1 and CDR2 (SNHLY, FYNNEI) derive from the germline V gene. The cohort consisted of approximately 670 healthy bone marrow donors. At the time of sampling, every cohort member was nominally healthy, though immune exposures that went unrecorded were likely present. The donor was CMV seropositive and was included in the group of almost 300 seropositive cohort members. Every donor gave a peripheral blood sample, and the peripheral blood mononuclear cells from that sample were used for TCR beta sequencing. Genomic DNA extraction from the blood cell samples was performed with the Qiagen DNeasy Blood Extraction Kit. Of note for this clone: Its specific antigen is unknown.

The receptor library was made with the immunoSEQ multiplex PCR assay. A mixture of 60 forward primers for TCR Vbeta segments and 13 reverse primers for TCR Jbeta segments was used in the multiplex PCR. The CDR3 region of rearranged TCR beta genes was amplified from genomic DNA by a multiplex PCR assay. The Illumina HiSeq System was used to sequence the amplified TCR beta libraries as 87-base-pair reads. From the authors' description of their analysis: In a later analysis, tens of millions of unique TCR beta chains were counted across the roughly 670 repertoires, and roughly 10 million of these chains were shared by at least two donors. Raw reads were error-corrected and collapsed into unique sequences by a nearest-neighbor algorithm in which closely related sequences were merged to remove PCR and sequencing errors. V, D and J gene segments were assigned by aligning CDR3 sequences to IMGT reference sequences. Each retained sequence needed at least a six-nucleotide match to both a V gene segment and a J gene segment. Rearrangements were classified as productive when the CDR3 lacked stop codons and remained in frame with V and J, and all other rearrangements were classified as non-productive. Following IMGT convention, CDR3 was defined as the stretch from the second conserved V-encoded cysteine up to the conserved J-encoded phenylalanine. The earlier analysis of about 610 of the donors excluded any sequence lacking an unambiguous match to a single V gene segment. In an earlier analysis of more than 500 of the donors, a V segment was called functional when productive rearrangements were above 56.7%, and segregating when the standard deviation between donors exceeded 5%. To diagnose cytomegalovirus status from the catalog of TCR beta chain sequences, a statistical classification framework was built. In a later analysis, TCR nucleotide sequences were compared against IMGT/GENE-DB human TR gene sequences so that V and J genes could be assigned. Using the TCRdist pipeline, a later analysis assigned CDR3 sequences along with most-parsimonious VDJ recombination scenarios. In a later analysis, each TCR beta chain was defined by its CDR3 amino acid sequence together with its V-gene family, and reads lacking a unique V-gene family were excluded. A later analysis removed 592 highly shared, low-generation-probability nucleotide sequences to deal with suspected cross-contamination and a sequencing artifact. In a later analysis, a clonal expansion index was calculated for each public chain from normalized within-repertoire ranks of inferred template counts. In a later analysis, generation probabilities were computed using a VDJ recombination model fitted to out-of-frame rearrangements, and the results were checked against IGoR. Hypergeometric tests were used in a later analysis to score TCR-TCR, TCR-HLA and TCR-CMV co-occurrence, with a repertoire-size bias correction applied to the TCR pairs. False discovery rates were estimated in a later analysis by permuting HLA or CMV assignments 20 times. In a later analysis, co-occurring TCRs were grouped with DBSCAN, and TCRdist sequence similarity was added when clustering was performed within HLA-allele-positive subsets. For co-occurrence clustering, repertoires with fewer than 30,000 or more than 120,000 public chains were excluded, along with several repertoires with anomalous nucleotide sharing. TCRdb obtained this table from immuneACCESS and retained in-frame rearrangements with V and J assigned. These tables miss some clones; where compared with another copy, unresolved V genes account for less than half of the shortfall, and the remainder is unexplained. V, J and clone size were drawn from that table, and D and trimming were deduced from the DNA. The table for this sample records about 210,000 clones. In total, the top ten clones hold over 0.75% of the sample.

The rearrangement combines TRBV2 with TRBJ2-5; 5 matching bases give a weak D call of TRBD1. The clonotype was recovered from a woman between 25 and 40 years old in good health and CMV-seropositive. Material for sequencing was PBMCs. At the DNA level, the sequence is TGTGCCAGCAGTCCTAAGGGGCGAGGAGAGACCCAGTACTTC. Its coded protein is CASSPKGRGETQYF.